These 21 T cell receptor beta chains were sequenced from one sample in a study of tumor and adjacent non-tumor tissue in lung cancer. This sample's RNA came from whole unsorted tissue. The library came from three nested PCR rounds adapted from ARM-PCR protocols. One entry per CDR3 protein, called by TCRdb with MiXCR from the multiplex PCR reads. The sample has about 80,000 distinct CDR3 sequences, about two thirds seen once. The sample consisted of lung tumor tissue. Receptors originate from a woman aged 40 to 50 with non-small cell lung cancer.

The sample holds many counts of this clonotype. This rearrangement joins TRBV13 to TRBJ2-7; a possible D gene is TRBD2 (5 bases). The CDR3 loop spans 15 amino acids. CDR1 and CDR2 (germline): PRHDT, FYEKMQ (reference sequence). Between the trimmed V and J ends, which lost 5 bases and 2 bases, there was a span of 16 bases. The CDR3 sequence: CASSGRPFGAYEQYF. The CDR3 DNA sequence: TGTGCCAGCAGCGGCCGTCCCTTCGGGGCCTACGAGCAGTACTTC.

About this clonotype itself: This may stem from a read error, because a much larger clone lies one nucleotide away. The chain joins TRBV28 to TRBJ2-7; TRBD1 matches at 8 bases. The V segment lost 4 bases and the J segment 3 bases; nucleotides outside the gene matches: 11. The CDR3 is 16 residues long. The germline CDR1 and CDR2 sequences are MDHEN and SYDVKM. The chain's CDR3 is CASSSHAGTGFYEQYF. The CDR3 DNA is TGTGCCAGCAGTTCCCACGCCGGGACAGGTTTCTACGAGCAGTACTTC.

This clonotype occurred many times. The genes are TRBV12-3 or TRBV12-4 and TRBJ2-1; 8 bases fit TRBD1. The CDR3 has 14 amino acids. The V segment lost 6 bases and the J segment 7 bases; nucleotides outside the gene matches: 8. CDR3 bases: TGTGCCAGCAGAACACAGGGGGGAGGAAATGAGCAGTTCTTC. Translation: CASRTQGGGNEQFF.

For this clonotype: As the CDR3 is not closed by the conserved phenylalanine or tryptophan, this likely results from a read error. This chain uses TRBV28 with TRBJ2-1; D is unresolved. With 3 bases removed from V and 5 bases from J, the gap between germline ends came to 17 bases. CDR1 and CDR2 from the germline V gene are MDHEN and SYDVKM. This CDR3 is 16 amino acids long. The DNA for the CDR3 is TGTGCCAGCAGTTTTAGTTACCACGGACGGGACAATGAGCAGTTCTCC. Amino acids: CASSFSYHGRDNEQFS.

Points on this clonotype: The junction departs from the called germline gene at one end, perhaps through a read error. CDR3 protein: CANSSPGRAEGGYELYF. The CDR3 DNA follows: TGTGCCAATAGCTCACCCGGTCGGGCGGAGGGCGGCTACGAGCTGTACTTC. The rearrangement joins TRBV11-2 to TRBJ2-7; D might be TRBD2 (6 bases). CDR1 SGHAT and CDR2 FQNNGV come from the germline V gene. The CDR3 totals 17 residues. The complete variable domain, with remaining parts taken from reference TRBV11-2 and TRBJ2-7, reads EAGVAQSPRYKIIEKRQSVAFWCNPISGHATLYWYQQILGQGPKLLIQFQNNGVVDDSQLPKDRFSAERLKGVDSTLKIQPAKLEDSAVYLCANSSPGRAEGGYELYFGPGTRLTVT.

Worth noting for this clonotype: It may be a read error: a sequence one base away is much more abundant. The chain carries TRBV14 and TRBJ2-5, with 9 bases that match TRBD1. This CDR3 has 15 amino acids. CDR1 and CDR2 from the germline V gene are SGHDN and FVKESK. Here the CDR3 DNA reads TGTGCCAGCAACCAAGTTGGTGGGACAGGGGAGACCCAGTACTTC. It yields the protein CASNQVGGTGETQYF.

For this clonotype: This may be a read error: a much more frequent sequence differs by one nucleotide. The chain couples TRBV5-5 to TRBJ1-2; D is ambiguous. CDR1 is SGHKS, CDR2 YYEKEE, per germline (reference sequence). Between the trimmed V and J ends, which lost 4 bases and 7 bases, there was a span of 11 bases. This CDR3 spans 12 amino acids. The CDR3 here is CASSTELLGYTF. The DNA for the CDR3 is TGTGCCAGCAGCACAGAGTTGCTTGGCTACACCTTC. Together with reference TRBV5-5 and TRBJ1-2, the CDR3 gives the full variable domain: DAGVTQSPTHLIKTRGQQVTLRCSPISGHKSVSWYQQVLGQGPQFIFQYYEKEERGRGNFPDRFSARQFPNYSSELNVNALLLGDSALYLCASSTELLGYTFGSGTRLTVV.

This clonotype is large (0.1 to 1%) within its sample. V is TRBV11-2 and J is TRBJ1-3, with 8 positions matching TRBD1. The V gene's germline CDR1 is SGHAT and CDR2 FQNNGV. Losses at the gene ends were 5 bases for V and 4 bases for J; bases not matched to a gene: 7. This CDR3 is 15 amino acids long. CDR3 DNA: TGTGCCAGCAGCGGACAGGGTACATCCGGAAACACCATATATTTT. It is translated as CASSGQGTSGNTIYF.

This sequence joins TRBV6-1 and TRBJ2-2, with D maybe TRBD1 (6 bases). V lost 11 bases to trimming and J lost 2 bases, with 18 bases between them. CDR3 size: 15 residues. Germline V gene lookup returns CDR1 MNHNS and CDR2 SASEGT. The CDR3 nucleotides read TGTGCCTGTAGTGAACGGACAGCCAACACCGGGGAGCTGTTTTTT. Translation: CACSERTANTGELFF.

The V call is TRBV5-1, the J call TRBJ2-6, with 8 bases identical to TRBD1. Germline assignment: CDR1 SGHRS and CDR2 YFSETQ. The V segment lost 7 bases and the J segment 0 bases; nucleotides outside the gene matches: 12. The CDR3 has 18 residues. The DNA for the CDR3 is TGCGCCAGCGGCTCGGGGACAGGTTTTATCTCTGGGGCCAACGTCCTGACTTTC. Encoded protein: CASGSGTGFISGANVLTF.

Only one count was recorded for this clonotype. The junction and the germline gene differ at one end; a read error may be behind it. The V and J genes are TRBV12-3 or TRBV12-4 and TRBJ2-1; 7 bases map to TRBD2. The CDR3 spans 15 residues. In DNA form, the CDR3 reads TGTGCCAACAGTTCCAGCGGGGTCTCCTACAATGAGCAACTCTTC. This sequence encodes CANSSSGVSYNEQLF.

Turning to this clonotype: The junction departs from the called germline gene at one end, perhaps through a read error. The rearrangement links TRBV10-1 to TRBJ2-2; D not certain. CDR3 length equals 15 residues. Germline CDR1 is WNHNN and CDR2 is SYGVQD (reference sequence). CDR3 coding DNA: TGCACCAGCAGCCCCCGAAGGTCCCTTCCCGGGGAGCTGTTTTTT. The encoded protein is CTSSPRRSLPGELFF.

Concerning this clonotype itself: This could be a read error, since a much larger clone is one nucleotide away. The chain employs TRBV28 and TRBJ2-7; perhaps TRBD1 as D (6 bases). There are 11 residues in the CDR3. Germline CDR1 and CDR2: MDHEN and SYDVKM. The CDR3 is CTSRTAYEQYF. The DNA of the CDR3 is TGTACCAGCCGGACAGCTTACGAGCAGTACTTC.

On this clonotype itself: Since no conserved phenylalanine or tryptophan closes the CDR3, a read error is the likely cause. No DNA is shown, since the ends of the CDR3 on it are uncertain; the CDR3 is the one TCRdb lists. The gene calls are TRBV6-2 or TRBV6-3 and TRBJ2-7; no DNA check was done on the table's D call, TRBD2. The CDR3 comprises 13 residues, both ends counted. Germline values: CDR1 MNHEY, CDR2 SVGEGT. This chain's CDR3 is CASNYGRWRGAQL.

For this clonotype: Mismatch with germline at one junction end may stem from a read error. The chain links TRBV11-2 to TRBJ1-3; a possible D gene is TRBD1 (5 bases). CDR3 length: 16 amino acids. CDR1 SGHAT and CDR2 FQNNGV come from the germline V gene. The CDR3 sequence: CPSSASSGTTGNTIYF. CDR3 DNA sequence: TGTCCCAGCAGTGCGAGTTCAGGGACTACTGGAAACACCATATATTTT. Drawing the rest from reference TRBV11-2 and TRBJ1-3, the complete variable domain is EAGVAQSPRYKIIEKRQSVAFWCNPISGHATLYWYQQILGQGPKLLIQFQNNGVVDDSQLPKDRFSAERLKGVDSTLKIQPAKLEDSAVYLCPSSASSGTTGNTIYFGEGSWLTVV.

This clonotype has more than one count but fewer than ten. Being one base from a much bigger clone, this may be a read error. This CDR3 reads CAGSYRSGDYEQYF. The CDR3 coding sequence is TGTGCCGGCAGTTACAGGTCAGGTGACTACGAGCAGTACTTC. The J gene is TRBJ2-7, the V gene TRBV6-2 or TRBV6-3, with D maybe TRBD1 (5 bases). This CDR3 region has 14 residues. Germline CDR1 reads MNHEY; CDR2 reads SVGEGT.

The chain carries TRBV5-4 and TRBJ2-1; 9 bases fit TRBD1. This CDR3 has 14 residues. CDR1 and CDR2 from the germline V gene are SGHNT and YYREEE (reference sequence). V dropped 3 bases and J dropped 12; count of bases not matched to a gene: 10. CDR3 nucleotides: TGTGCCAGCAGCTCCGGGACAGGGATCGATGCGCAGTTCTTC. Translation gives CASSSGTGIDAQFF.

This clonotype was seen repeatedly, ten times or more. The rearrangement uses TRBV6-2 or TRBV6-3 and TRBJ2-3; TRBD2 matches 10 bases. The V gene end was trimmed by 4 bases and the J gene end by 1 base; junction bases not matched to a gene: 5. This CDR3 spans 16 amino acids. Germline V gene sequence: CDR1 MNHEY, CDR2 SVGEGT. In DNA, the CDR3 is TGTGCCAGCAGTTCGCCAGGGACTAGCGGCACAGATACGCAGTATTTT. It translates to CASSSPGTSGTDTQYF.

Points on this clonotype: An end of the junction differs from the germline gene, which may be a read error. CDR3 bases: TGTGCCAGCAGCGTGGGACTATCGGGAGATCGTTACGAGCTGTACTTC. Translation gives CASSVGLSGDRYELYF. The chain uses TRBV11-2 and TRBJ2-7; TRBD2 aligns across 7 bases. The germline V gene encodes CDR1 SGHAT and CDR2 FQNNGV. This CDR3 has 16 amino acids.

This clonotype has only a few counts. At one end the junction does not follow the germline gene, possibly because of a read error. The rearrangement links TRBV29-1 to TRBJ1-1; D is undetermined. Looked up from germline, CDR1 is SQVTM and CDR2 is ANQGSEA. This CDR3 contains 12 residues. For the CDR3, the DNA is TGCAGTGATGGGCTCAGGAACACTGAAGCATTCTTT. Protein: CSDGLRNTEAFF.

This clonotype was detected once. Relative to the germline gene, one junction end is altered; a read error may explain this. The V call is TRBV11-3, the J call TRBJ2-5, with 7 nucleotides matching TRBD1. The CDR3 contains 16 residues. CDR1 SGHNT and CDR2 YENEEA come from the germline V gene. The CDR3 nucleotides read TGTGCCAGCAGCTTAACCGGGACAGTATACCAAGAGACCCAGTATTTC. It yields the protein CASSLTGTVYQETQYF.